A single sample is the source of the 11 T cell receptor beta chains below, sequenced in a study of control samples from healthy donors and cancer patients. Assay: immunoSEQ multiplex PCR; the TCRdb copy retains only in-frame clones and omits some. The sample shows 60,000 to 85,000 clones, around 94% of them seen only once. Material: blood. The receptors stem from a woman aged 60-75 years in good health.

This clone was recorded once. Other DNA sequences within the sample encode an identical CDR3. The CDR3 coding sequence is TGTGCCACCAGCAGAGATCTAGGAGAGACCCAGTACTTC. It yields the protein CATSRDLGETQYF. The V and J genes are TRBV15 and TRBJ2-5; D unclear. The CDR3 runs to 13 residues. Trimming took off 0 bases at V and 4 bases at J, with 6 bases between the two ends. Germline CDR1 LNHNV, CDR2 YYDKDF (reference sequence).

The genes are TRBV5-4 and TRBJ1-2, with a possible D match to TRBD1 (5 bases). Trimming stripped 1 base from V and 0 bases from J, with 13 bases between. CDR1 is SGHNT, CDR2 YYREEE, per germline (reference sequence). This CDR3 has 16 amino acids. This CDR3 is CASSLYRSATNYGYTF. CDR3 DNA: TGTGCCAGCAGCTTGTACAGGTCAGCAACTAACTATGGCTACACCTTC.

The gene calls are TRBV3-1 (or the pseudogene TRBV3-2) and TRBJ1-6; D possibly corresponds to TRBD1 (5 bases). Germline V lookup: CDR1 LGHDT, CDR2 YNNKEL (reference sequence). The V gene lost 4 bases and the J gene lost 10 bases, with 11 bases spanning the gap. There are 13 residues in the CDR3. CDR3 nucleotide sequence: TGTGCCAGCAGCCGGGACGGAAAATCACCCCTCCACTTT. This gives the protein CASSRDGKSPLHF.

CDR3 in DNA: TGTGCCAGCAGTTTGGTGGCGCGGAACACTGAAGCTTTCTTT. Its translation: CASSLVARNTEAFF. V is TRBV28 and J is TRBJ1-1, with D unresolved. The CDR3 is 14 amino acids. The germline gives CDR1 MDHEN, CDR2 SYDVKM. The V end was cut by 3 bases, the J end by 1 base, with 9 bases between.

The J gene is TRBJ2-7, the V gene TRBV15; D unresolved. From germline, CDR1 is LNHNV and CDR2 YYDKDF (reference sequence). The CDR3 is made up of 13 amino acids. Trimming took 3 bases from V and 3 from J, leaving 9 bases between them. The CDR3 DNA sequence: TGTGCCACCAGCAGGACTCTAGGCTACGAGCAGTACTTC. Its translation is CATSRTLGYEQYF.

The rearrangement links TRBV30 to TRBJ2-7; 10 positions agree with TRBD1. The CDR3 has 14 residues. Looked up from germline, CDR1 is GTSNPN and CDR2 is SVGIG (reference sequence). V shed 8 bases, J shed 7 bases, and the junction held 14 bases outside the gene matches. In DNA, the CDR3 is TGTGCCCGCGGAGGTGGTGGGACAGGGGAAGAGCAGTACTTC. Its translation: CARGGGGTGEEQYF.

CDR3 DNA sequence: TGTGCCAGTAGAAACCGGGACAGAATCTACTTC. Its protein product is CASRNRDRIYF. This chain joins TRBV19 and TRBJ2-7, with 7 bases fitting TRBD1. Germline V CDR1 and CDR2: LNHDA, SQIVND (reference sequence). This CDR3 region has 11 residues. Trimming removed 6 bases from V and 13 bases from J; junction bases left unmatched: 9.

The V and J genes are TRBV6-6 and TRBJ1-5; a possible D gene is TRBD1 (5 bases). Trimming removed 7 bases from V and 6 bases from J, with 13 bases in between. CDR1 is MNHNY and CDR2 is SVGAGI in the germline V gene (reference sequence). The CDR3 extends over 13 amino acids. The CDR3, as DNA: TGTGCCAGCACCCAACAGGACGGTCAGCCCCAGCATTTT. Translation gives CASTQQDGQPQHF.

This clone was found once. The chain is built from TRBV18 and TRBJ1-1, with TRBD1 as a possible D gene (5 bases). With 3 bases removed from V and 0 bases from J, the gap between germline ends came to 11 bases. CDR3 length: 15 residues. Germline V gene lookup returns CDR1 KGHSH and CDR2 LQKENI. The CDR3 nucleotides read TGTGCCAGCTCACCGGGGACGGGGATGAACACTGAAGCTTTCTTT. Translating gives CASSPGTGMNTEAFF.

The gene calls are TRBV27 and TRBJ2-7, with 9 positions matching TRBD1. Germline lookup yields CDR1 MNHEY and CDR2 SMNVEV (reference sequence). CDR3 size: 14 residues. V shed 4 bases, J shed 5 bases, and the junction held 6 bases outside the gene matches. The CDR3 region has the DNA TGTGCCAGCAGTTCCGGGACAGGGATTAACGAGCAGTACTTC. Translation gives CASSSGTGINEQYF.

This chain uses TRBV5-4 with TRBJ1-1; D is possibly TRBD1 (5 bases). CDR1 and CDR2 (germline): SGHNT, YYREEE (reference sequence). V was cut by 4 bases and J by 2 bases, with 9 bases left in between. This CDR3 is built from 13 residues. The CDR3 here is CASSLDRNTEAFF. The CDR3 nucleotides are TGTGCCAGCAGCCTTGACAGAAACACTGAAGCTTTCTTT.